This T cell receptor (beta chain) appears in the sequencing data of a study of cytotoxic CD8 clonotypes in ibrutinib-treated CLL. Concerning this clone itself: Its antigen remains unknown.

CDR1 is MGHDK, CDR2 SYGVNS, per germline. V lost 4 bases, J lost 2 bases, and 13 bases lay in between. This CDR3 has 15 amino acids. Assay: immunoSEQ multiplex PCR; the TCRdb copy retains only in-frame clones and omits some. This sample has about 270,000 clones, with roughly 76% found just once. General study points: Before falling back toward baseline at progression, clonality had risen at the time of ibrutinib response. The study found public clonotypes uncommon, contracting or stable on treatment.

The rearrangement links TRBV25-1 to TRBJ2-3; a possible D gene is TRBD1 (6 bases). The TCR comes from a human donor with chronic lymphocytic leukemia. The sample was PBMCs, taken at disease progression, from a patient treated with ibrutinib. The CDR3 nucleotides read TGTGCCAGCAGTGTCAGGACAGTCATCACAGATACGCAGTATTTT. As protein: CASSVRTVITDTQYF.